Following are 28 T cell receptor beta chains from one sample sequenced in a study of metastatic and nonmetastatic thyroid tumors. All patients were untreated before thyroid surgery. Through MiXCR, TCRdb re-clonotyped the PCR reads. The sample shows about 69,000 clones, 14% of them seen only once. Sequences were obtained from blood. These TCRs come from a male donor with papillary thyroid cancer or a benign thyroid nodule (not recorded which). Some clones in this sample may be carry-over from other donors' samples.

Notes on this clone: The conserved closing phenylalanine or tryptophan is absent in this CDR3, likely reflecting a read error. This chain links TRBV29-1 with TRBJ2-3; the match to TRBD1 covers 7 bases. The CDR3 has 15 amino acids. Germline V gene sequence: CDR1 SQVTM, CDR2 ANQGSEA. V dropped 4 bases and J dropped 2; count of bases not matched to a gene: 9. The DNA of the CDR3 is TGCAGCGTTGGACCCGGGACAGCGAACACAGATACGCAGTATCTT. This codes for CSVGPGTANTDTQYL.

This clone was counted at least ten times. The chain couples TRBV20-1 to TRBJ2-3, with D possibly TRBD1 on 6 matching bases. V gave up 3 bases and J gave up 15 bases, with 22 bases separating them. CDR3 length equals 13 residues. Germline V gene sequence: CDR1 DFQATT, CDR2 SNEGSKA (reference sequence). The CDR3 DNA follows: TGCAGTGCTAGTGTGGGGGCGCCCAGATACACCTATTTT. It is translated as CSASVGAPRYTYF.

This clone occurred many times. The chain employs TRBV20-1 and TRBJ1-4; tentatively, D is TRBD1 (5 bases). From germline, CDR1 is DFQATT and CDR2 SNEGSKA (reference sequence). Between the trimmed V and J ends, which lost 6 bases and 7 bases, there was a span of 21 bases. The CDR3 is 15 residues long. The chain's CDR3 is CSALSGAQRGEKLFF. CDR3 in DNA: TGCAGTGCCCTTAGCGGGGCACAGCGAGGTGAAAAACTGTTTTTT.

About this clone itself: Its ends do not fully match the called genes, so a read error is possible. The chain carries TRBV11-2 and TRBJ2-1; tentatively, D is TRBD2 (5 bases). CDR3 length: 16 residues. Germline CDR1 reads SGHAT; CDR2 reads FQNNGV. The CDR3 is CASILEWEPPYNEQFF. In nucleotides, the CDR3 is TGTGCCAGCATCTTAGAATGGGAGCCCCCCTACAATGAGCAGTTCTTC. The full variable domain, with the rest looked up from reference TRBV11-2 and TRBJ2-1, is EAGVAQSPRYKIIEKRQSVAFWCNPISGHATLYWYQQILGQGPKLLIQFQNNGVVDDSQLPKDRFSAERLKGVDSTLKIQPAKLEDSAVYLCASILEWEPPYNEQFFGPGTRLTVL.

With respect to this clone: This clone may be a read error of a much larger clone one base away. Other DNA sequences from this sample encode an identical CDR3 as well. This chain links TRBV4-2 with TRBJ2-5, with TRBD2 as a possible D gene (5 bases). Germline V CDR1 and CDR2: LGHNA, YNFKEQ. This CDR3 has 15 residues. The V gene lost 0 bases and the J gene lost 4 bases, with 12 bases spanning the gap. Here the CDR3 reads CASSQEGAGGETQYF. In DNA form, the CDR3 reads TGTGCCAGCAGCCAAGAGGGAGCTGGAGGAGAGACCCAGTACTTC.

The V and J genes are TRBV3-1 and TRBJ2-7, with a tentative D call TRBD2 (6 bases). The CDR3 is made up of 15 amino acids. Germline V CDR1 and CDR2: LGHDT, YNNKEL (reference sequence). Between the trimmed V and J ends, which lost 1 base and 7 bases, there was a span of 17 bases. CDR3 DNA: TGTGCCAGCAGCCAAGCGGTGGGGGGAGTGAGTGAGCAGTACTTC. This sequence encodes CASSQAVGGVSEQYF.

As to this clone: A read error may explain this, as a much larger clone is one base away. The sample has other DNA sequences that encode this CDR3 too. The chain links TRBV25-1 to TRBJ2-5; D may be TRBD2 (5 bases). Trimming shortened V by 2 bases and J by 2 bases, and 15 bases separated the two germline ends. Germline CDR1 MGHDK, CDR2 SYGVNS. This CDR3 region has 16 residues. The CDR3 nucleotides are TGTGCCAGCAGTGAAACCGAGGGTACAACTCAAGAGACCCAGTACTTC. Translation gives CASSETEGTTQETQYF.

This clone came up a few times. With a much larger clone just one base away, this may be a read error. This sequence joins TRBV6-1 and TRBJ1-4, with D possibly TRBD1 on 6 matching bases. Germline lookup yields CDR1 MNHNS and CDR2 SASEGT. V was shortened by 7 bases and J by 6 bases, with 18 bases between the two germline ends. This CDR3 spans 15 amino acids. The CDR3 sequence: CASISNRVEYEKLFF. The CDR3, as DNA: TGTGCCAGCATCTCTAACAGGGTCGAATATGAAAAACTGTTTTTT.

At least ten counts were recorded for this clone. This chain uses TRBV29-1 with TRBJ2-1; D perhaps matches TRBD2 (5 bases). The V end was cut by 1 base, the J end by 8 bases, with 15 bases between. CDR1 and CDR2 from the germline V gene are SQVTM and ANQGSEA. The CDR3 is made up of 14 amino acids. The CDR3 DNA sequence: TGCAGCGTTGAAGTACCGATTAGCGACTATGAGCAGTTCTTC. This encodes CSVEVPISDYEQFF.

This clone was recorded at least ten times. The J gene is TRBJ1-1, the V gene TRBV5-1, with D possibly matching TRBD1 (5 bases). The CDR3 is made up of 13 amino acids. V lost 7 bases and J 9 bases, leaving 19 bases between the germline ends. CDR1 is SGHRS and CDR2 is YFSETQ in the germline V gene. CDR3 residues: CASQGGYARKAFF. DNA for the CDR3: TGCGCCAGCCAGGGAGGATACGCGAGAAAAGCTTTCTTT.

This clone has a count of ten or more. The genes are TRBV24-1 and TRBJ2-3, with D perhaps matching TRBD1 (5 bases). V was clipped by 4 bases and J by 10 bases, with 17 bases between them. This CDR3 region has 14 residues. Germline values: CDR1 KGHDR, CDR2 SFDVKD. This CDR3 is CATSEGRASKPQYF. CDR3 DNA: TGTGCCACCAGTGAGGGCAGGGCATCGAAGCCGCAGTATTTT.

This clone was counted many times. The chain is built from TRBV20-1 and TRBJ2-6; D possibly uses TRBD1 or TRBD2 (5 bases each). This CDR3 spans 16 amino acids. V lost 0 bases and J 2 bases, leaving 11 bases between the germline ends. CDR1 and CDR2 from the germline V gene are DFQATT and SNEGSKA (reference sequence). The CDR3 DNA reads TGCAGTGCTAGAGAGAGAGGGGTACCTGGGGCCAACGTCCTGACTTTC. Its translation is CSARERGVPGANVLTF.

This clone has ten or more counts. J is TRBJ2-5 and V is TRBV6-2 or TRBV6-3, with 9 nucleotides matching TRBD2. CDR1 and CDR2 (germline): MNHEY, SVGEGT. The CDR3 runs 14 residues. Trimming took 7 bases from V and 6 from J; bases not matched to a gene: 9. CDR3 amino acids: CASTPPAGGKTQYF. The CDR3 DNA is TGTGCCAGCACCCCCCCAGCGGGAGGAAAGACCCAGTACTTC.

This clone was seen many times. The rearrangement uses TRBV20-1 and TRBJ2-1; 11 bases agree with TRBD2. Germline CDR1 reads DFQATT; CDR2 reads SNEGSKA (reference sequence). The V and J ends lost 2 bases and 5 bases, in that order; junction bases with no gene match: 5. There are 15 residues in the CDR3. The CDR3 spells CSARSSGRGNNEQFF. The CDR3 bases are TGCAGTGCTAGAAGTAGCGGGAGGGGGAACAATGAGCAGTTCTTC.

This clone has at least ten counts. The chain couples TRBV4-2 to TRBJ1-4; the D is unclear. The V end lost 0 bases, the J end lost 0 bases, and 14 bases lay between the germline ends. Germline CDR1 LGHNA, CDR2 YNFKEQ. The CDR3 sequence is 18 residues long. CDR3 in amino acids: CASSQEPWTSATNEKLFF. The CDR3 nucleotides read TGTGCCAGCAGCCAAGAGCCGTGGACCTCAGCAACTAATGAAAAACTGTTTTTT.

Only a few counts were recorded for this clone. Relative to the germline gene, one junction end is altered; a read error may explain this. This chain links TRBV6-2 or TRBV6-3 with TRBJ2-3; D not resolved. Per germline, CDR1 MNHEY and CDR2 SVGEGT. The CDR3 runs 15 residues. The CDR3 region is CDSSYVLGRIDTQYF. In DNA, the CDR3 is TGTGACAGCAGTTACGTTCTGGGTAGAATAGATACGCAGTATTTT.

This clone was counted many times. The chain carries TRBV9 and TRBJ1-2; 9 nucleotides agree with TRBD1. The ends lost 4 bases at V and 5 bases at J; junction bases unmatched: 9. CDR3 length equals 15 residues. Per the germline V gene, CDR1 is SGDLS and CDR2 is YYNGEE. The CDR3 loop reads CASSITGTGIYGYTF. CDR3 sequence (DNA): TGTGCCAGCAGCATCACCGGGACAGGGATTTATGGCTACACCTTC.

This clone was seen at least ten times. The gene calls are TRBV11-2 and TRBJ2-1; TRBD2 aligns across 7 bases. Germline lookup yields CDR1 SGHAT and CDR2 FQNNGV. This CDR3 is 15 amino acids long. J was trimmed by 7 bases and V by 0 bases; bases with no gene match: 6. The CDR3 coding sequence is TGTGCCAGCAGCTTAGAAGAGGGAGGGCCTAATGAGCAGTTCTTC. Translated: CASSLEEGGPNEQFF.

On this clone: This may come from a read error, since a much larger clone is one base off. This sequence joins TRBV30 and TRBJ2-3, with TRBD2 as a possible D gene (5 bases). The germline V and J ends were trimmed by 3 bases and 7 bases, with 26 bases remaining between them. This CDR3 has 17 amino acids. Germline V gene sequence: CDR1 GTSNPN, CDR2 SVGIG (reference sequence). The CDR3 DNA reads TGTGCCTGGAGCTCCCGCCCCCTAGTTCGGGGTACAAATACGCAGTATTTT. It is translated as CAWSSRPLVRGTNTQYF.

This clone occurred a few times. V gene TRBV6-5 combines with J gene TRBJ2-7; 7 positions agree with TRBD1. Germline lookup yields CDR1 MNHEY and CDR2 SVGAGI. This CDR3 region has 14 residues. With V trimmed by 5 bases and J by 4 bases, 8 bases remained unmatched. The CDR3 reads CASSQRQGQYEQYF. CDR3 nucleotides: TGTGCCAGCAGTCAGAGACAGGGTCAATACGAGCAGTACTTC.

This clone was detected many times. This sequence joins TRBV7-3 and TRBJ2-3, with a weak D call TRBD1 (6 bases). This CDR3 comprises 13 residues. V lost 5 bases to trimming and J lost 4 bases, with 10 bases between them. Germline lookup yields CDR1 SGHTA and CDR2 FQGTGA. The DNA of the CDR3 is TGTGCCAGCAGCACCAGGGGAGCAGATACGCAGTATTTT. This encodes CASSTRGADTQYF.

There are many counts of this clone. The genes are TRBV12-3 or TRBV12-4 and TRBJ1-3; D gene ambiguous. V shed 2 bases and J shed 4 bases, with 6 bases lying between them. The CDR3 sequence is 13 residues long. CDR3 loop: CASSLLGGNTIYF. Here the CDR3 DNA reads TGTGCCAGCAGTTTACTGGGGGGAAACACCATATATTTT.

The chain recombines TRBV6-2 or TRBV6-3 with TRBJ1-3; perhaps TRBD1 as D (5 bases). Per the germline V gene, CDR1 is MNHEY and CDR2 is SVGEGT. V was cut by 4 bases and J by 2 bases, with 9 bases left in between. The CDR3 contains 14 residues. CDR3 DNA sequence: TGTGCCAGCAGTTGTGTGACAGCTGGAAACACCATATATTTT. Protein product: CASSCVTAGNTIYF.

This clone came up many times. This chain uses TRBV5-1 with TRBJ2-3, with 10 bases matching TRBD2. V lost 4 bases to trimming and J lost 4 bases; unmatched junction nucleotides: 3. The CDR3 is 14 residues long. Germline V gives CDR1 SGHRS, CDR2 YFSETQ. The chain's CDR3 is CASSPGLAADTQYF. CDR3 nucleotide sequence: TGCGCCAGCAGCCCCGGACTAGCGGCAGATACGCAGTATTTT.

This clone was counted only a few times. The chain uses TRBV6-2 or TRBV6-3 and TRBJ1-2, with TRBD1 identical over 8 bases. V trimming: 2 bases; J trimming: 5 bases; junction bases outside the gene matches: 1. From germline, CDR1 is MNHEY and CDR2 SVGEGT. The CDR3 is 13 residues long. The CDR3 bases are TGTGCCAGCAGTTACAGGACAGGGTATGGCTACACCTTC. Protein sequence: CASSYRTGYGYTF.

This clone was recorded at least ten times. The chain links TRBV7-2 to TRBJ2-1; 7 bases map to TRBD2. The CDR3 contains 14 residues. V was pared by 1 base and J by 8 bases, with 5 bases of the junction left unmatched. Germline CDR1 reads SGHTA; CDR2 reads FQGNSA. In DNA, the CDR3 is TGTGCCAGCAGCTTAGGAGGGACTACTGATGAGCAGTTCTTC. Translated, it gives CASSLGGTTDEQFF.

This clone has ten or more counts. The chain carries TRBV6-2 or TRBV6-3 and TRBJ1-1, with a possible D match to TRBD1 (6 bases). CDR1 and CDR2 (germline): MNHEY, SVGEGT. CDR3 size: 14 residues. With 6 bases removed from V and 3 bases from J, the gap between germline ends came to 14 bases. The CDR3 spells CASRYRVGDTEAFF. The CDR3 region has the DNA TGTGCCAGCAGGTACAGGGTTGGGGACACTGAAGCTTTCTTT.

Remarks on this clone: A clone one base away is much larger, so this may be a read error. The rearrangement joins TRBV7-7 to TRBJ1-4; D not resolved. Germline CDR1 and CDR2: SSHAT and FNYEAQ (reference sequence). The CDR3 runs 13 residues. CDR3 bases: TGTGCTAGCAGCCTCGGGAAAAATGAAAAACTGTTTTTT. This sequence encodes CASSLGKNEKLFF.